One and the same sample provided the 16 T cell receptor beta chains below, sequenced in a study of blood T cell repertoires in COVID-19. Sequencing used immunoSEQ multiplex PCR; TCRdb keeps in-frame clones, though not all of them. The data contain roughly 68,000 clones, less than 90% of them singletons. The sequencing input was peripheral blood. Receptors were obtained from an elderly woman with acute or convalescent COVID-19.

The J gene is TRBJ2-7, the V gene TRBV9; tentative D call: TRBD1 (5 bases). Germline lookup yields CDR1 SGDLS and CDR2 YYNGEE. The CDR3 extends over 13 amino acids. The V end lost 0 bases, the J end lost 6 bases, and 10 bases lay between the germline ends. The CDR3 nucleotides are TGTGCCAGCAGCGTAGAAGTCAGGGCCGAGCAGTACTTC. Translation: CASSVEVRAEQYF.

The rearrangement links TRBV29-1 to TRBJ2-3; TRBD1 matches 8 bases. The CDR3 extends over 14 amino acids. CDR1 is SQVTM, CDR2 ANQGSEA, per germline. V was pared by 1 base and J by 1 base, with 1 base of the junction left unmatched. The CDR3 region has the DNA TGCAGCGTTGAAGCGGGACAGGGCACAGATACGCAGTATTTT. Translating it yields CSVEAGQGTDTQYF.

The rearrangement links TRBV21-1 to TRBJ2-7; the table's D call TRBD1 went unverified against the DNA. TRBV21-1 represents a pseudogene. CDR3 length: 19 amino acids. CDR3 loop: CASSSIWIAGTGVMYEQYF. DNA for the CDR3: TGTGCCAGCAGCTCTATCTGGATTGCCGGGACAGGGGTGATGTACGAGCAGTACTTC.

This clone was counted once. This chain links TRBV18 with TRBJ2-7; possible D gene TRBD2, 6 bases. The CDR3 contains 16 residues. CDR1 and CDR2 from the germline V gene are KGHSH and LQKENI. Trimming cost V 4 bases and J 1 base, with 17 bases left between them. CDR3 DNA sequence: TGTGCCAGCTCACTGACTTATAGCGGAAATTCCTACGAGCAGTACTTC. Translation gives CASSLTYSGNSYEQYF. Together with reference TRBV18 and TRBJ2-7, the CDR3 gives the full variable domain: NAGVMQNPRHLVRRRGQEARLRCSPMKGHSHVYWYRQLPEEGLKFMVYLQKENIIDESGMPKERFSAEFPKEGPSILRIQQVVRGDSAAYFCASSLTYSGNSYEQYFGPGTRLTVT.

The CDR3 coding sequence is TGTGCCAGCAGCTTAGGGGGGACAGTTAACGGCTACACCTTC. The encoded protein is CASSLGGTVNGYTF. V usage is TRBV7-9 and J usage is TRBJ1-2; 7 bases match TRBD1. Germline lookup yields CDR1 SEHNR and CDR2 FQNEAQ (reference sequence). V lost 1 base, J lost 8 bases, and 7 bases stayed unmatched. The CDR3 runs to 14 residues.

The chain joins TRBV7-3 to TRBJ2-2; D might be TRBD2 (5 bases). V was pared by 3 bases and J by 3 bases, with 11 bases between. The germline V gene has CDR1 SGHTA and CDR2 FQGTGA. The CDR3 length is 15 residues. The DNA for the CDR3 is TGTGCCAGCAGCTTGGAGGAGACTTACACCGGGGAGCTGTTTTTT. It is translated as CASSLEETYTGELFF. Full variable domain (remainder filled in from reference TRBV7-3 and TRBJ2-2): GAGVSQTPSNKVTEKGKYVELRCDPISGHTALYWYRQSLGQGPEFLIYFQGTGAADDSGLPNDRFFAVRPEGSVSTLKIQRTERGDSAVYLCASSLEETYTGELFFGEGSRLTVL.

The rearrangement uses TRBV11-3 and TRBJ2-4; 9 nucleotides agree with TRBD2. V dropped 2 bases and J dropped 9; count of bases not matched to a gene: 11. CDR1 and CDR2 from the germline V gene are SGHNT and YENEEA. The CDR3 is 16 residues long. The CDR3 DNA follows: TGTGCCAGCAGCTTAATCGGTAGCGGGAGTCTGGCCATTCAGTACTTC. As protein: CASSLIGSGSLAIQYF.

J is TRBJ2-7 and V is TRBV3-1 (or the pseudogene TRBV3-2); 9 bases line up with TRBD1. In germline, CDR1 is LGHDT, CDR2 YNNKEL (reference sequence). The CDR3 is 16 amino acids. The J segment lost 3 bases and the V segment lost 4 bases, leaving 10 bases of the junction unmatched. The CDR3 protein is CASSRGSGQGNYEQYF. As DNA, the CDR3 is TGTGCCAGCAGCCGAGGATCGGGACAGGGTAACTACGAGCAGTACTTC.

CDR3 amino acids: CASSPRQGVQSSYEQYF. CDR3 nucleotide sequence: TGTGCCAGCAGCCCGCGACAGGGAGTACAATCCTCCTACGAGCAGTACTTC. The rearrangement links TRBV9 to TRBJ2-7, with 7 bases fitting TRBD1. Germline assignment: CDR1 SGDLS and CDR2 YYNGEE. CDR3 length: 17 residues. With 4 bases clipped from V and 0 bases from J, the junction kept 13 bases outside the gene matches.

The gene calls are TRBV10-2 and TRBJ2-7, with 12 bases matching TRBD2. In germline, CDR1 is WSHSY, CDR2 SAAADI. V dropped 5 bases and J dropped 4; count of bases not matched to a gene: 15. The CDR3 extends over 18 amino acids. CDR3 coding DNA: TGCGCCAGCAGTTTGTCTTTTGGACTAGCGGGAAAGGGGTACGAGCAGTACTTC. This encodes CASSLSFGLAGKGYEQYF.

The chain combines TRBV5-1 with TRBJ2-5; 9 nucleotides line up with TRBD2. From germline, CDR1 is SGHRS and CDR2 YFSETQ. Germline trimming cut 0 bases from V and 1 base from J; bases unmatched to any gene: 7. CDR3 length: 17 amino acids. DNA for the CDR3: TGCGCCAGCAGCTTGGATGGCGGGAGGGCCCCCCAAGAGACCCAGTACTTC. It encodes CASSLDGGRAPQETQYF.

The CDR3 nucleotides are TGTGCCAGCAGCGCCCGTTTGGGGGGGGCAAACATTCAGTACTTC. It codes for CASSARLGGANIQYF. The chain couples TRBV27 to TRBJ2-4; tentative D call: TRBD2 (7 bases). V lost 6 bases, J lost 6 bases, and 18 bases lay in between. The CDR3 sequence is 15 residues long. CDR1 MNHEY and CDR2 SMNVEV come from the germline V gene (reference sequence).

The chain joins TRBV19 to TRBJ1-1; D remains ambiguous. Germline V gene lookup returns CDR1 LNHDA and CDR2 SQIVND (reference sequence). The CDR3 covers 13 residues. Trimming removed 5 bases at V and 4 bases at J, with 11 bases between. CDR3 coding DNA: TGTGCCAGTAGTTTGGGCAGACCCACTGAAGCTTTCTTT. Translation gives CASSLGRPTEAFF.

The chain joins TRBV19 to TRBJ2-2, with 9 bases matching TRBD2. The CDR3 totals 14 residues. V was pared by 3 bases and J by 5 bases, with 1 base of the junction left unmatched. CDR1 and CDR2 from the germline V gene are LNHDA and SQIVND (reference sequence). The CDR3 nucleotides read TGTGCCAGTAGTATTGCGGGGGGGACCGGGGAGCTGTTTTTT. Protein product: CASSIAGGTGELFF. Combining the CDR3 with reference TRBV19 and TRBJ2-2 gives the whole variable domain DGGITQSPKYLFRKEGQNVTLSCEQNLNHDAMYWYRQDPGQGLRLIYYSQIVNDFQKGDIAEGYSVSREKKESFPLTVTSAQKNPTAFYLCASSIAGGTGELFFGEGSRLTVL.

J is TRBJ2-1 and V is TRBV5-8; 10 bases fit TRBD2. Germline lookup yields CDR1 SGHTS and CDR2 YDEGEE. The J segment lost 3 bases and the V segment lost 0 bases, leaving 3 bases of the junction unmatched. The CDR3 runs 16 residues. As DNA, the CDR3 is TGTGCCAGCAGCTTGGGTCGGACTAGCGGCTACAATGAGCAGTTCTTC. This codes for CASSLGRTSGYNEQFF.

This clone was picked up one time. The chain carries TRBV30 and TRBJ1-4, with 9 bases matching TRBD1. CDR1 GTSNPN and CDR2 SVGIG come from the germline V gene (reference sequence). Trimming removed 1 base from V and 2 bases from J; junction bases left unmatched: 5. CDR3 length equals 16 residues. CDR3 region: CAWSGDRVLTNEKLFF. CDR3 bases: TGTGCCTGGAGTGGGGACAGGGTGTTGACTAATGAAAAACTGTTTTTT.